The 9 T cell receptor beta chains given below trace back to one sample, sequenced in a study of cytomegalovirus exposure and HLA in healthy donors. PCR employed 60 Vbeta and 13 Jbeta primers. Profiled with immunoSEQ multiplex PCR; TCRdb holds only in-frame clones, not every one. The sample table sets out under 70,000 clones. Source material: PBMCs. Receptor source: a woman between 25 and 40 years old in good health and CMV-seropositive.

Here the CDR3 DNA reads TGCGCCAGCAGCTTGGACAGGGAGCAGCCCCAGCATTTT. Amino acid sequence: CASSLDREQPQHF. This sequence joins TRBV5-1 and TRBJ1-5; the D gene is possibly TRBD1 (6 bases). V was cut by 0 bases and J by 7 bases, with 8 bases left in between. The CDR3 runs 13 residues. Per germline, CDR1 SGHRS and CDR2 YFSETQ.

The chain couples TRBV28 to TRBJ1-1; D is undetermined. This CDR3 is 11 amino acids long. In germline, CDR1 is MDHEN, CDR2 SYDVKM. The V gene lost 8 bases and the J gene lost 2 bases, with 6 bases spanning the gap. DNA of the CDR3: TGTGCCAGCGTTCTAAACACTGAAGCTTTCTTT. Encoded protein: CASVLNTEAFF.

The chain links TRBV7-8 to TRBJ2-1; D is uncertain. This CDR3 contains 16 residues. V was trimmed by 1 base and J by 2 bases, leaving 12 bases between them. Germline CDR1 and CDR2: SGHVS and FQNEAQ. Written as DNA, the CDR3 is TGTGCCAGCAGCTTAGTAGAGGAAAGGCCCTACAATGAGCAGTTCTTC. Protein product: CASSLVEERPYNEQFF.

The rearrangement links TRBV5-6 to TRBJ1-2; 9 bases align to TRBD1. CDR3 length equals 14 residues. Per the germline V gene, CDR1 is SGHDT and CDR2 is YYEEEE. Trimming cost V 4 bases and J 8 bases; bases outside gene matches: 9. Here the CDR3 reads CASSQGTGPGGYTF. In nucleotides, the CDR3 is TGTGCCAGCAGCCAAGGGACAGGGCCCGGGGGCTACACCTTC.

The chain uses TRBV4-1 and TRBJ2-1; perhaps TRBD2 as D (6 bases). Germline V gene sequence: CDR1 MGHRA, CDR2 YSYEKL. V was pared by 0 bases and J by 1 base, with 13 bases between. This CDR3 has 17 amino acids. CDR3 in amino acids: CASSQETSTGSYNEQFF. DNA of the CDR3: TGCGCCAGCAGCCAAGAAACTAGCACCGGTTCCTACAATGAGCAGTTCTTC.

The J gene is TRBJ1-3, the V gene TRBV30; 9 bases fit TRBD1. Germline V CDR1 and CDR2: GTSNPN, SVGIG (reference sequence). There are 19 residues in the CDR3. Trimming cost V 1 base and J 0 bases; bases outside gene matches: 13. The CDR3 bases are TGTGCCTGGAGTGGAAGGGACAGGGTCTTTTCAACCTCTGGAAACACCATATATTTT. Translated: CAWSGRDRVFSTSGNTIYF.

The V gene is TRBV7-9, the J gene TRBJ2-7, with TRBD1 identical over 10 bases. This CDR3 spans 13 amino acids. The V gene's germline CDR1 is SEHNR and CDR2 FQNEAQ (reference sequence). V lost 8 bases to trimming and J lost 4 bases; unmatched junction nucleotides: 5. The CDR3 here is CASGDRGRYEQYF. In DNA, the CDR3 is TGTGCCAGCGGAGACAGGGGGCGGTACGAGCAGTACTTC.

The rearrangement uses TRBV11-2 and TRBJ2-7, with 7 bases identical to TRBD2. CDR1 SGHAT and CDR2 FQNNGV come from the germline V gene. Trimming removed 4 bases from V and 5 bases from J; junction bases left unmatched: 8. CDR3 size: 14 residues. The chain's CDR3 is CASSSRWGRDEQYF. The CDR3 DNA sequence: TGTGCCAGCAGCTCCCGTTGGGGGAGGGACGAGCAGTACTTC.

This chain links TRBV27 with TRBJ1-5, with D possibly being TRBD1 (6 bases). The CDR3 spans 16 residues. V was clipped by 5 bases and J by 5 bases, with 19 bases between them. CDR1 is MNHEY, CDR2 SMNVEV, per germline (reference sequence). The CDR3 DNA is TGTGCCAGCAGTCCGACCCCCCGGGACACTGATCAGCCCCAGCATTTT. The encoded protein is CASSPTPRDTDQPQHF.